This T cell receptor (beta chain) originates from a study of technical replicates of blood from several donors. The CDR3 is 18 residues long. Losses at the gene ends were 1 base for V and 3 bases for J; bases not matched to a gene: 12. CDR1 and CDR2 (germline): MGHRA, YSYEKL. Clones were read by immunoSEQ multiplex PCR, and TCRdb kept only the in-frame ones, dropping some. The repertoire holds 80,000 to 100,000 clones, with approximately 95% as singletons. This clonotype was obtained from a human donor in good health. The V gene is TRBV4-1, the J gene TRBJ2-7; 10 positions agree with TRBD2. Sequenced sample: T cells isolated from PBMCs. The CDR3 protein is CASSQGGQAGGPGYEQYF. In DNA, the CDR3 is TGCGCCAGCAGCCAAGGGGGGCAAGCGGGAGGGCCCGGCTACGAGCAGTACTTC.